These 16 T cell receptor beta chains were all obtained from the same sample, sequenced in a study of cytomegalovirus exposure and HLA in healthy donors. 60 Vbeta and 13 Jbeta primers were used in PCR. TCRdb keeps only in-frame clones here, not all; method: immunoSEQ multiplex PCR. The sample includes roughly 100,000 clones, approximately 16% of them seen just once. The sequencing sample was made of PBMCs. The receptors were sampled from a female donor in good health and CMV-seronegative.

The V and J genes are TRBV10-3 and TRBJ2-5; TRBD2 matches at 13 bases. There are 15 residues in the CDR3. Germline trimming cut 3 bases from V and 5 bases from J; bases unmatched to any gene: 3. Looked up from germline, CDR1 is ENHRY and CDR2 is SYGVKD. Here the CDR3 DNA reads TGTGCCATCAGTGACCCGGGACTAGCGGGGGAGACCCAGTACTTC. It translates to CAISDPGLAGETQYF.

CDR3 in amino acids: CAWSVGGGTLAETQYF. CDR3 nucleotide sequence: TGTGCCTGGAGTGTTGGGGGAGGAACCCTCGCGGAGACCCAGTACTTC. This chain uses TRBV30 with TRBJ2-5, with D perhaps matching TRBD2 (6 bases). V was trimmed by 0 bases and J by 5 bases, leaving 19 bases between them. The CDR3 is made up of 16 amino acids. From germline, CDR1 is GTSNPN and CDR2 SVGIG (reference sequence).

V gene TRBV27 combines with J gene TRBJ2-3; D gene uncertain. V lost 3 bases to trimming and J lost 5 bases, with 6 bases between them. There are 12 residues in the CDR3. The germline CDR1 and CDR2 sequences are MNHEY and SMNVEV (reference sequence). This chain's CDR3 is CASSFHGDTQYF. The CDR3 nucleotides read TGTGCCAGCAGTTTTCACGGAGATACGCAGTATTTT.

The CDR3, as DNA: TGTGCCAGCAGCTTGCTTCCGGTTAGCACAGATACGCAGTATTTT. Protein product: CASSLLPVSTDTQYF. The chain combines TRBV5-6 with TRBJ2-3; no clear D gene. The CDR3 sequence is 15 residues long. The V gene's germline CDR1 is SGHDT and CDR2 YYEEEE. The germline V and J ends were trimmed by 1 base and 0 bases, with 9 bases remaining between them.

This clone was recorded a few times. The gene calls are TRBV7-2 and TRBJ1-2; TRBD1 matches 8 bases. The CDR3 has 13 residues. Germline V CDR1 and CDR2: SGHTA, FQGNSA. The ends lost 5 bases at V and 8 bases at J; junction bases unmatched: 7. The CDR3 sequence is CASSQNDRGGYTF. In DNA, the CDR3 is TGTGCCAGCAGCCAGAATGACAGGGGAGGCTACACCTTC. Full variable domain (outside the CDR3, taken from reference TRBV7-2 and TRBJ1-2): GAGVSQSPSNKVTEKGKDVELRCDPISGHTALYWYRQSLGQGLEFLIYFQGNSAPDKSGLPSDRFSAERTGGSVSTLTIQRTQQEDSAVYLCASSQNDRGGYTFGSGTRLTVV.

In this sample, this clone turned up a few times. This sequence joins TRBV5-4 and TRBJ2-7, with 7 bases that match TRBD2. The CDR3 runs to 16 residues. V gave up 2 bases and J gave up 3 bases; unmatched junction bases: 11. CDR1 SGHNT and CDR2 YYREEE come from the germline V gene (reference sequence). CDR3 nucleotide sequence: TGTGCCAGCAGCTTTGCTGGGGCGGGGGTACGCTACGAGCAGTACTTC. This codes for CASSFAGAGVRYEQYF.

The chain uses TRBV7-9 and TRBJ2-3, with D maybe TRBD2 (5 bases). The V and J ends lost 3 bases and 1 base respectively, with 8 bases between them. This CDR3 spans 14 amino acids. Germline CDR1 SEHNR, CDR2 FQNEAQ (reference sequence). The CDR3 is CASSLRAGTDTQYF. DNA of the CDR3: TGTGCCAGCAGCTTGAGGGCAGGCACAGATACGCAGTATTTT.

The V gene is TRBV10-3, the J gene TRBJ1-5; no reliable D call. V shed 8 bases and J shed 0 bases, with 8 bases lying between them. The CDR3 is 13 amino acids. Per the germline V gene, CDR1 is ENHRY and CDR2 is SYGVKD. The CDR3 DNA is TGTGCCATCGGCGGGAATAGCAATCAGCCCCAGCATTTT. Translated, it gives CAIGGNSNQPQHF.

The V call is TRBV13, the J call TRBJ2-7; TRBD1 agrees at 11 bases. In germline, CDR1 is PRHDT, CDR2 FYEKMQ (reference sequence). V gave up 5 bases and J gave up 5 bases; unmatched junction bases: 8. This CDR3 contains 15 residues. CDR3 bases: TGTGCCAGCAGCCCGGGGGGACAGGGGGTCCACGAGCAGTACTTC. It yields the protein CASSPGGQGVHEQYF.

The chain uses TRBV5-4 and TRBJ2-5; the match to TRBD2 covers 7 bases. The trim removed 4 bases at V and 3 bases at J, leaving 12 bases unmatched. The CDR3 totals 16 residues. The germline V gene encodes CDR1 SGHNT and CDR2 YYREEE (reference sequence). This CDR3 reads CASSGTGLSQEETQYF. CDR3 sequence (DNA): TGTGCCAGCAGCGGAACGGGACTATCCCAAGAAGAGACCCAGTACTTC.

This chain links TRBV30 with TRBJ2-5, with TRBD1 matching 9 bases. Unmatched junction bases numbered 12, after V lost 6 bases and J lost 4 bases. Germline values: CDR1 GTSNPN, CDR2 SVGIG (reference sequence). The CDR3 runs 15 residues. CDR3 in DNA: TGTGCCTGCCCCACACTTCTGGGACAGGGAGAGACCCAGTACTTC. Protein product: CACPTLLGQGETQYF.

This clone was found a few times. This chain links TRBV6-1 with TRBJ2-1, with 11 bases lining up with TRBD1. This CDR3 is 15 amino acids long. Germline trimming cut 7 bases from V and 3 bases from J; bases unmatched to any gene: 5. Germline loops: CDR1 MNHNS, CDR2 SASEGT. In nucleotides, the CDR3 is TGTGCCAGCAAGGCCGGGACAGGGGGCTACAATGAGCAGTTCTTC. It encodes CASKAGTGGYNEQFF.

The rearrangement links TRBV10-1 to TRBJ1-1; D call uncertain. V gave up 3 bases and J gave up 5 bases, with 13 bases separating them. The CDR3 consists of 14 residues. Germline V CDR1 and CDR2: WNHNN, SYGVQD (reference sequence). The CDR3 spells CASSEGITGTEAFF. For the CDR3, the DNA is TGCGCCAGCAGTGAAGGTATTACGGGGACTGAAGCTTTCTTT.

Turning to this clone: At one end, the junction sequence differs from germline, possibly due to a read error. The chain has TRBV4-1 and TRBJ1-5; TRBD1 matches at 10 bases. Germline V gene lookup returns CDR1 MGHRA and CDR2 YSYEKL. The CDR3 runs 16 residues. DNA of the CDR3: TGCGCCAGCAGCCAAGATGGGACAGGGGTCGTACAGCCCCAGAATTTT. Amino acids: CASSQDGTGVVQPQNF.

The table lists this clone with a few counts. The genes are TRBV27 and TRBJ2-3; 8 nucleotides agree with TRBD1. J lost 2 bases, V lost 3 bases, and 4 bases had no gene match. Looked up from germline, CDR1 is MNHEY and CDR2 is SMNVEV (reference sequence). The CDR3 consists of 15 residues. The CDR3 DNA reads as TGTGCCAGCAGTTTCCGGACAGGGCCCACAGATACGCAGTATTTT. It encodes CASSFRTGPTDTQYF.

The count of this clone is one. This sequence joins TRBV2 and TRBJ2-5; 8 bases are shared with TRBD2. The CDR3 is 15 amino acids. The V and J ends lost 0 bases and 2 bases, in that order; junction bases with no gene match: 2. Looked up from germline, CDR1 is SNHLY and CDR2 is FYNNEI. CDR3 in DNA: TGTGCCAGCAGTGAAGCCGCGGGGGGTCAAGAGACCCAGTACTTC. Protein sequence: CASSEAAGGQETQYF.